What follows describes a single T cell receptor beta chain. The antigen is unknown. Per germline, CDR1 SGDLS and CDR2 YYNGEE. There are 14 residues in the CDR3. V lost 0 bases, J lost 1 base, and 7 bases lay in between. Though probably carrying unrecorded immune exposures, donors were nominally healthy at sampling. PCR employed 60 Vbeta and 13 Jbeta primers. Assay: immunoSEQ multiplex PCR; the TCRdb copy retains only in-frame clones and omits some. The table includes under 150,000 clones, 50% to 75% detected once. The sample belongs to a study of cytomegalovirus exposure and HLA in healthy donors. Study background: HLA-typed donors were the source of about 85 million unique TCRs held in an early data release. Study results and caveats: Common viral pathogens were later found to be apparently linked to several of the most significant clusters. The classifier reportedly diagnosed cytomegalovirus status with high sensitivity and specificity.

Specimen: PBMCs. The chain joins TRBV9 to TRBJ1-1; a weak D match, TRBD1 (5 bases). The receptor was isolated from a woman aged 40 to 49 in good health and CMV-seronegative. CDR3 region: CASSVAGGNTEAFF. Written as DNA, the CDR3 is TGTGCCAGCAGCGTAGCGGGGGGGAACACTGAAGCTTTCTTT.